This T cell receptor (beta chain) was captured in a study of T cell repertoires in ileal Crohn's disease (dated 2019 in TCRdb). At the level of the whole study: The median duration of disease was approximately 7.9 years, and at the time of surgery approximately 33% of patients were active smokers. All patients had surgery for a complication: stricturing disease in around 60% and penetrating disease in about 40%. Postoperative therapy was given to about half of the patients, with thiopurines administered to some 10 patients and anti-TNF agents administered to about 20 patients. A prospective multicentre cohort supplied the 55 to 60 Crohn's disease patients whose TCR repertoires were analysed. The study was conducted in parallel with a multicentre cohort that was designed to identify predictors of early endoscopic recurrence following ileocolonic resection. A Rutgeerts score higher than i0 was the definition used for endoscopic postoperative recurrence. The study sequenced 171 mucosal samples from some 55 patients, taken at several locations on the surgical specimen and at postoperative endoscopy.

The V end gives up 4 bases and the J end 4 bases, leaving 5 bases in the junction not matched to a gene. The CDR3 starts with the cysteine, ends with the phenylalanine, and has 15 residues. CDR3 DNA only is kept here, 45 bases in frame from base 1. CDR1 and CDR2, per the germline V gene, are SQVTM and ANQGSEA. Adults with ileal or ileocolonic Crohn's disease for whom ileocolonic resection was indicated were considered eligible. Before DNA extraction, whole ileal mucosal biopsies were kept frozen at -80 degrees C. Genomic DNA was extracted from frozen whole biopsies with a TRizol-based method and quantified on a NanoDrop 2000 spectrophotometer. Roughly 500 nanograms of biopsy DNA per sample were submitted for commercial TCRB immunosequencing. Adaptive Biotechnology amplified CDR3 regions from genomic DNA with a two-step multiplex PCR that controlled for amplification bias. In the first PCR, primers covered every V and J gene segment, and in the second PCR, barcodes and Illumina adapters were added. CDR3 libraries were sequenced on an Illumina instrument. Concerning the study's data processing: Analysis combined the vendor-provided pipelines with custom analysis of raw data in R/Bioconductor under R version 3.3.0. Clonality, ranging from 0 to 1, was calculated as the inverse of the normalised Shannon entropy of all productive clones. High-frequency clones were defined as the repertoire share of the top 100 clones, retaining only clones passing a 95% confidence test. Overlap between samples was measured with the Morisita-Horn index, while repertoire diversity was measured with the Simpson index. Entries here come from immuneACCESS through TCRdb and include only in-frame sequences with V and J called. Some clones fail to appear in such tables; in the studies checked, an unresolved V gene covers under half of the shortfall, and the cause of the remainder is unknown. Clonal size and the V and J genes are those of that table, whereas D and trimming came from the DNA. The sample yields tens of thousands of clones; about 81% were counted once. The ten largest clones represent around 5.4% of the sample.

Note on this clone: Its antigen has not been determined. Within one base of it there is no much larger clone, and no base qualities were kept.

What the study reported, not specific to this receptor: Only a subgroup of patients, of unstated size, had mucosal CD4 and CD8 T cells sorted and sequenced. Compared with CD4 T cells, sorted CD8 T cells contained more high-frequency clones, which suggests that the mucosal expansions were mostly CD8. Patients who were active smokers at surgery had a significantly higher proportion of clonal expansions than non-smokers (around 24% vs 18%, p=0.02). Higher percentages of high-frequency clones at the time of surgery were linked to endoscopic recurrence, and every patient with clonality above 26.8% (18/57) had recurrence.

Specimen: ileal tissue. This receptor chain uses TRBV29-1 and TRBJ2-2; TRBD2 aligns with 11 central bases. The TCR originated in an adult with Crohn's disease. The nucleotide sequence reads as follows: TGCAGCGTTGTAGCGGGGGGGCCGGGCACCGGGGAGCTGTTTTTT. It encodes CSVVAGGPGTGELFF.